This entry lists 29 T cell receptor beta chains sequenced from one sample in a study of blood T cell repertoires in COVID-19. The data were produced by immunoSEQ multiplex PCR, yet TCRdb's version contains in-frame clones alone and is incomplete. Of 60,000 or so clones listed, 80% to 85% are singletons. The specimen sequenced was peripheral blood. These receptors all come from a man aged 25-40 years with COVID-19, enrolled during active disease.

This clone is a singleton in its sample. The chain employs TRBV3-1 (or the pseudogene TRBV3-2) and TRBJ1-2; 8 nucleotides match TRBD1. Germline assignment: CDR1 LGHDT and CDR2 YNNKEL (reference sequence). V was pared by 0 bases and J by 5 bases, with 2 bases of the junction left unmatched. This CDR3 has 14 amino acids. CDR3 coding DNA: TGTGCCAGCAGCCAAGATGACAGGGGATATGGCTACACCTTC. It codes for CASSQDDRGYGYTF.

This chain connects TRBV7-9 to TRBJ1-4; 7 positions match TRBD1. The CDR3 has 14 amino acids. Unmatched junction bases numbered 6, after V lost 5 bases and J lost 6 bases. Germline CDR1 SEHNR, CDR2 FQNEAQ (reference sequence). In DNA, the CDR3 is TGTGCCAGCAGCCCGGGACAGTCGGATGAAAAACTGTTTTTT. This gives the protein CASSPGQSDEKLFF.

The rearrangement links TRBV19 to TRBJ2-3, with D perhaps TRBD2 (6 bases). The CDR3 has 15 residues. Trimming shortened V by 3 bases and J by 5 bases, and 15 bases separated the two germline ends. The germline V gene encodes CDR1 LNHDA and CDR2 SQIVND (reference sequence). The CDR3 nucleotides read TGTGCCAGTAGTATCATCGCATTGGGGGGAGATACGCAGTATTTT. This gives the protein CASSIIALGGDTQYF.

The chain is built from TRBV9 and TRBJ1-2; D is undetermined. CDR1 SGDLS and CDR2 YYNGEE come from the germline V gene. V lost 4 bases and J 7 bases, leaving 8 bases between the germline ends. The length of the CDR3 is 11 residues. The CDR3 region is CASSTTSGYTF. The CDR3 DNA reads TGTGCCAGCAGCACTACTAGTGGCTACACCTTC.

J is TRBJ1-2 and V is TRBV2; TRBD1 is a possible D gene (6 bases). The germline V gene encodes CDR1 SNHLY and CDR2 FYNNEI. V was pared by 7 bases and J by 4 bases, with 13 bases between. The CDR3 covers 13 residues. Here the CDR3 reads CASTFGQRYGYTF. In DNA, the CDR3 is TGTGCCAGCACGTTTGGACAGCGCTATGGCTACACCTTC.

V is TRBV2 and J is TRBJ2-1; possibly TRBD1 for D (5 bases). CDR3 length: 12 residues. Germline V gene sequence: CDR1 SNHLY, CDR2 FYNNEI. The V and J ends lost 6 bases and 8 bases respectively, with 11 bases between them. The DNA of the CDR3 is TGTGCCAGCAGACCAGACAGCTATGAGCAGTTCTTC. This encodes CASRPDSYEQFF.

The gene calls are TRBV28 and TRBJ1-1; 7 bases map to TRBD1. V lost 6 bases, J lost 0 bases, and 7 bases stayed unmatched. CDR3 length: 15 amino acids. Germline V gene lookup returns CDR1 MDHEN and CDR2 SYDVKM. In nucleotides, the CDR3 is TGTGCCAGCAGCCCACAGGGGCGGGTGAACACTGAAGCTTTCTTT. This translates into CASSPQGRVNTEAFF.

This chain connects TRBV7-2 to TRBJ2-3; no clear D. V was clipped by 2 bases and J by 2 bases, with 8 bases between them. This CDR3 has 14 amino acids. Germline CDR1 reads SGHTA; CDR2 reads FQGNSA. CDR3 sequence: CASSLRLFTDTQYF. The CDR3 DNA is TGTGCCAGCAGCTTACGTCTTTTCACAGATACGCAGTATTTT.

The chain joins TRBV30 to TRBJ1-2, with D possibly matching TRBD1 (5 bases). This CDR3 contains 12 residues. Germline V gene sequence: CDR1 GTSNPN, CDR2 SVGIG (reference sequence). Deletions cut 4 bases from V and 7 bases from J, with 13 bases between. The CDR3 protein is CAWTPREFGYTF. As DNA, the CDR3 is TGTGCCTGGACCCCCAGGGAATTTGGCTACACCTTC. Drawing the rest from reference TRBV30 and TRBJ1-2, the complete variable domain is SQTIHQWPATLVQPVGSPLSLECTVEGTSNPNLYWYRQAAGRGLQLLFYSVGIGQISSEVPQNLSASRPQDRQFILSSKKLLLSDSGFYLCAWTPREFGYTFGSGTRLTVV.

The chain joins TRBV24-1 to TRBJ2-1, with a tentative D call TRBD2 (5 bases). V lost 2 bases, J lost 7 bases, and 14 bases lay in between. The germline gives CDR1 KGHDR, CDR2 SFDVKD. CDR3 size: 15 residues. CDR3 in amino acids: CATSDSRGLGNEQFF. CDR3 DNA sequence: TGTGCCACCAGTGATTCCCGCGGGCTAGGGAATGAGCAGTTCTTC.

The gene calls are TRBV5-1 and TRBJ2-1; TRBD1 agrees at 8 bases. Trimming removed 0 bases from V and 7 bases from J; junction bases left unmatched: 3. The CDR3 covers 14 residues. The germline gives CDR1 SGHRS, CDR2 YFSETQ. CDR3 loop: CASSLAGGLNEQFF. DNA for the CDR3: TGCGCCAGCAGCTTGGCAGGGGGCTTGAATGAGCAGTTCTTC.

The chain employs TRBV5-1 and TRBJ2-5, with 9 bases that match TRBD1. The CDR3 totals 15 residues. Germline V gene lookup returns CDR1 SGHRS and CDR2 YFSETQ. The J segment lost 4 bases and the V segment lost 4 bases, leaving 8 bases of the junction unmatched. The CDR3 DNA reads TGCGCCAGCAGCCCCGGGACAGGGTGGGGAGAGACCCAGTACTTC. Its translation: CASSPGTGWGETQYF.

V gene TRBV15 combines with J gene TRBJ2-1, with D perhaps TRBD2 (6 bases). The germline V gene has CDR1 LNHNV and CDR2 YYDKDF (reference sequence). V lost 8 bases to trimming and J lost 0 bases, with 11 bases between them. CDR3 size: 14 residues. As DNA, the CDR3 is TGTGCCACCCTCAGGACTACCTCCTACAATGAGCAGTTCTTC. Translating it yields CATLRTTSYNEQFF. Full variable domain (outside the CDR3, taken from reference TRBV15 and TRBJ2-1): DAMVIQNPRYQVTQFGKPVTLSCSQTLNHNVMYWYQQKSSQAPKLLFHYYDKDFNNEADTPDNFQSRRPNTSFCFLDIRSPGLGDTAMYLCATLRTTSYNEQFFGPGTRLTVL.

There are a few counts of this clone. This chain connects TRBV3-1 (or the pseudogene TRBV3-2) to TRBJ2-5; D perhaps matches TRBD1 (6 bases). In germline, CDR1 is LGHDT, CDR2 YNNKEL (reference sequence). CDR3 size: 13 residues. V was pared by 3 bases and J by 5 bases, with 10 bases between. CDR3 protein: CASSHHRDETQYF. Here the CDR3 DNA reads TGTGCCAGCAGCCACCACAGGGACGAGACCCAGTACTTC.

This sequence joins TRBV15 and TRBJ1-2; the D gene is possibly TRBD1 (6 bases). Germline CDR1 and CDR2: LNHNV and YYDKDF (reference sequence). Trimming shortened V by 1 base and J by 6 bases, and 12 bases separated the two germline ends. There are 14 residues in the CDR3. The CDR3 bases are TGTGCCACCAGCAGAGGAAGGGGGAACCATGGCTACACCTTC. This sequence encodes CATSRGRGNHGYTF.

The chain recombines TRBV5-6 with TRBJ1-1; D unresolved. V was clipped by 0 bases and J by 4 bases, with 16 bases between them. Germline V gene data show CDR1 as SGHDT and CDR2 as YYEEEE. The CDR3 extends over 16 amino acids. The CDR3 DNA reads TGTGCCAGCAGCTTGGGGGGAGTAGTGGTAGTCACTGAAGCTTTCTTT. Its translation: CASSLGGVVVVTEAFF. Combining the CDR3 with reference TRBV5-6 and TRBJ1-1 gives the whole variable domain DAGVTQSPTHLIKTRGQQVTLRCSPKSGHDTVSWYQQALGQGPQFIFQYYEEEERQRGNFPDRFSGHQFPNYSSELNVNALLLGDSALYLCASSLGGVVVVTEAFFGQGTRLTVV.

V and J are TRBV28 and TRBJ2-1; D ambiguous. There are 15 residues in the CDR3. Germline V gene sequence: CDR1 MDHEN, CDR2 SYDVKM. Between the trimmed V and J ends, which lost 4 bases and 3 bases, there was a span of 13 bases. CDR3 in amino acids: CASSYARHDYNEQFF. CDR3 bases: TGTGCCAGCAGTTATGCCAGACACGACTACAATGAGCAGTTCTTC.

This rearrangement joins TRBV6-5 to TRBJ2-7; no clear D gene. CDR3 length: 14 residues. Trimming took 7 bases from V and 0 from J, leaving 13 bases between them. Germline V gene sequence: CDR1 MNHEY, CDR2 SVGAGI. This CDR3 is CASNNMGSSYEQYF. The CDR3 DNA follows: TGTGCCAGCAACAACATGGGCAGCTCCTACGAGCAGTACTTC.

As DNA, the CDR3 is TGTGCCAGCAACAGGGGACTCGCGGAGACCCAGTACTTC. Protein product: CASNRGLAETQYF. The chain couples TRBV12-3 or TRBV12-4 to TRBJ2-5; D possibly corresponds to TRBD1 (7 bases). Trimming stripped 7 bases from V and 5 bases from J, with 14 bases between. This CDR3 is built from 13 residues.

The chain recombines TRBV7-9 with TRBJ2-3; D possibly corresponds to TRBD1 (6 bases). CDR3 length: 16 amino acids. Between the trimmed V and J ends, which lost 8 bases and 5 bases, there was a span of 23 bases. In germline, CDR1 is SEHNR, CDR2 FQNEAQ (reference sequence). CDR3 residues: CASPSTGRGLGDTQYF. The CDR3 nucleotides read TGTGCCAGCCCCTCGACGGGTAGGGGGTTGGGAGATACGCAGTATTTT.

This clone turned up a few times. The chain has TRBV24-1 and TRBJ2-5; TRBD2 matches at 7 bases. CDR3 length equals 16 residues. The V and J ends lost 4 bases and 3 bases, in that order; junction bases with no gene match: 10. CDR1 is KGHDR and CDR2 is SFDVKD in the germline V gene. CDR3: CATSDPLADLKETQYF. The CDR3 coding sequence is TGTGCCACCAGTGACCCGCTAGCGGACCTTAAAGAGACCCAGTACTTC.

This clone was observed once. The chain recombines TRBV3-1 (or the pseudogene TRBV3-2) with TRBJ2-5, with 11 bases matching TRBD1. Trimming removed 3 bases from V and 3 bases from J; junction bases left unmatched: 6. CDR1 is LGHDT and CDR2 is YNNKEL in the germline V gene (reference sequence). The CDR3 spans 16 residues. In DNA form, the CDR3 reads TGTGCCAGCAGCCAGAGCGGACAGGGGGCAAAAGAGACCCAGTACTTC. This translates into CASSQSGQGAKETQYF.

In this sample, this clone turned up once. This chain links TRBV6-5 with TRBJ2-1; D not certain. CDR1 is MNHEY, CDR2 SVGAGI, per germline. The CDR3 spans 12 residues. The V gene lost 6 bases and the J gene lost 6 bases, with 9 bases spanning the gap. The CDR3: CASSPNSNEQFF. The DNA for the CDR3 is TGTGCCAGCAGCCCAAACAGCAATGAGCAGTTCTTC.

V and J are TRBV28 and TRBJ1-5; maybe TRBD1 (5 bases). The CDR3 runs to 14 residues. V shed 2 bases and J shed 5 bases, with 10 bases lying between them. Germline CDR1 MDHEN, CDR2 SYDVKM. The CDR3 nucleotides read TGTGCCAGCAGTTTACCGGACAAGTATCAGCCCCAGCATTTT. This translates into CASSLPDKYQPQHF.

The V gene is TRBV28, the J gene TRBJ1-5; a weak D match, TRBD1 (5 bases). Germline V gives CDR1 MDHEN, CDR2 SYDVKM. This CDR3 has 13 residues. The V end was cut by 7 bases, the J end by 7 bases, with 14 bases between. CDR3 sequence reads: CASIGGSWQPQHF. CDR3 bases: TGTGCCAGCATCGGGGGGTCGTGGCAGCCCCAGCATTTT.

This clone was seen only once. The chain recombines TRBV9 with TRBJ1-3; perhaps TRBD1 as D (5 bases). CDR1 is SGDLS and CDR2 is YYNGEE in the germline V gene. CDR3 size: 17 residues. V shed 1 base and J shed 0 bases, with 14 bases lying between them. Here the CDR3 DNA reads TGTGCCAGCAGCGTAAGGGATTCAAGGGGCTCTGGAAACACCATATATTTT. It encodes CASSVRDSRGSGNTIYF.

V gene TRBV30 combines with J gene TRBJ2-7, with a weak D call TRBD2 (5 bases). Germline loops: CDR1 GTSNPN, CDR2 SVGIG (reference sequence). V lost 3 bases and J lost 7, with 16 bases in between. The CDR3 length is 13 residues. The chain's CDR3 is CAWSPRRSGEQYF. DNA of the CDR3: TGTGCCTGGAGCCCACGTCGGTCGGGGGAGCAGTACTTC.

In this sample, this clone turned up a few times. The rearrangement uses TRBV10-2 and TRBJ1-1; D is unresolved. Germline CDR1 is WSHSY and CDR2 is SAAADI. Trimming removed 3 bases at V and 1 base at J, with 9 bases between. The CDR3 totals 14 residues. The CDR3 sequence: CASSEVRQNTEAFF. The CDR3 DNA follows: TGCGCCAGCAGTGAAGTCAGGCAGAACACTGAAGCTTTCTTT.

Only one count was recorded for this clone. The chain employs TRBV18 and TRBJ1-5; TRBD1 matches 9 bases. CDR3 size: 14 residues. CDR1 is KGHSH and CDR2 is LQKENI in the germline V gene. V was clipped by 4 bases and J by 5 bases; unmatched bases: 3. CDR3: CASSLGQGDQPQHF. The CDR3 region has the DNA TGTGCCAGCTCACTGGGACAGGGCGATCAGCCCCAGCATTTT.